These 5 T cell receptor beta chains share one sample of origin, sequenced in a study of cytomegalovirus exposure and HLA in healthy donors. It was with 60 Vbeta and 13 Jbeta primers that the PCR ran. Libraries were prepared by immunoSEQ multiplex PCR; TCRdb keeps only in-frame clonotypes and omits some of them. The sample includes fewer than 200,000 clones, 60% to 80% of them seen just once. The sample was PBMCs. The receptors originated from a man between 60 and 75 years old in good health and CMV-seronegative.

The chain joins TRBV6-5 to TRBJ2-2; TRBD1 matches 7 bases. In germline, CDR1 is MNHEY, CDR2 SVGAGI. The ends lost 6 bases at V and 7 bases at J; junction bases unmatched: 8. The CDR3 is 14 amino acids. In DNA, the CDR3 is TGTGCCAGCAGCCTGACAGGGTCGAACGGGGAGCTGTTTTTT. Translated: CASSLTGSNGELFF.

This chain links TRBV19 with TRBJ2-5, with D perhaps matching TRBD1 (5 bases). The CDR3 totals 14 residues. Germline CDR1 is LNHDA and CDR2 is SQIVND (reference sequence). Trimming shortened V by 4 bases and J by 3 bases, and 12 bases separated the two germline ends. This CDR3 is CASSKAQGEETQYF. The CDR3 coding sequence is TGTGCCAGTAGTAAGGCTCAGGGTGAAGAGACCCAGTACTTC.

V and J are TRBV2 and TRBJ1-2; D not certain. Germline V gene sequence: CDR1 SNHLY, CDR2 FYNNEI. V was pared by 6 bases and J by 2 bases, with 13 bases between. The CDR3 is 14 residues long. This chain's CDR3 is CASRERSTNYGYTF. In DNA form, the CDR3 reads TGTGCCAGCAGGGAGAGGAGCACAAACTATGGCTACACCTTC.

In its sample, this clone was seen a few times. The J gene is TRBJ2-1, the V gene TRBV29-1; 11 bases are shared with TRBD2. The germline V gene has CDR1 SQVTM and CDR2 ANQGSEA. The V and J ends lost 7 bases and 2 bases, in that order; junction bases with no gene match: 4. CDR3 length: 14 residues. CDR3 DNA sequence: TGCAGCGCCCAGACTAGCGGGGCCTACAATGAGCAGTTCTTC. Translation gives CSAQTSGAYNEQFF.

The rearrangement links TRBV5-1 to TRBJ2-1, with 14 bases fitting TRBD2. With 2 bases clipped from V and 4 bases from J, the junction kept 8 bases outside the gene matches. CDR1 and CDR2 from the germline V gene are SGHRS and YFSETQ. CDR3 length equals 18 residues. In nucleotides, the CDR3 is TGCGCCAGCAGCTTTTTCAGGACTAGCGGGGGGTCGTACAATGAGCAGTTCTTC. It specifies CASSFFRTSGGSYNEQFF.